This T cell receptor beta chain comes out of a study of cytomegalovirus exposure and HLA in healthy donors. Whole-study results and caveats: According to a subsequent analysis, TCR clusters from the first cohort were inclined to appear together in the 100 to 150 validation repertoires. In vitro confirmation showed a few CMV-associated chains to be CMV antigen specific.

Turning to this clone: As yet, its antigen is unknown.

Profiling relied on immunoSEQ multiplex PCR, and the TCRdb table lists in-frame clones only, not all of them. The sample contains approximately 120,000 clones, 89% of which appear only once. V lost 1 base, J lost 1 base, and 13 bases lay in between. Germline CDR1 SGHVS, CDR2 FQNEAQ. The CDR3 totals 17 residues. Sequencing was done on a sample of PBMCs. The sequence came from a woman under 30 in good health and CMV-seronegative. This chain uses TRBV7-8 with TRBJ2-2; D remains unclear. CDR3 protein: CASSLDIGDLNTGELFF. As DNA, the CDR3 is TGTGCCAGCAGCTTAGATATCGGAGACCTGAACACCGGGGAGCTGTTTTTT. Looking up the rest from reference TRBV7-8 and TRBJ2-2 gives the full variable domain: GAGVSQSPRYKVAKRGQDVALRCDPISGHVSLFWYQQALGQGPEFLTYFQNEAQLDKSGLPSDRFFAERPEGSVSTLKIQRTQQEDSAVYLCASSLDIGDLNTGELFFGEGSRLTVL.